What follows describes a single T cell receptor (beta chain). This specimen comes from a study of T cells in Graves' hyperthyroidism and ophthalmopathy. Inclusion characteristics of ophthalmopathy patients comprised a Clinical Activity Score of at least 3, a NOSPECS grade of at least 4, and duration under 3 months. Amplification targeted TCR beta CDR3 regions from RNA transcripts. During a first-round RT-PCR of the TCR CDR3, the HTBI primer set was used. TCRdb passed the multiplex PCR reads through MiXCR, listing each CDR3 protein once. The data contain 250,000 to 400,000 distinct CDR3 sequences, roughly an eighth of them singletons. Trimming took 7 bases from V and 2 from J, leaving 8 bases between them. CDR3 length: 12 amino acids. The germline CDR1 and CDR2 sequences are SQVTM and ANQGSEA.

The sample consisted of blood. This sequence originates from a woman aged 40 to 50 with Graves' ophthalmopathy. The rearrangement links TRBV29-1 to TRBJ2-2; D is undetermined. CDR3 sequence: CSGRPNTGELFF. Here the CDR3 DNA reads TGCAGCGGCCGACCTAACACCGGGGAGCTGTTTTTT.